These 17 T cell receptor beta chains originate from one sample sequenced in a study of blood T cell repertoires in COVID-19. Sequenced by immunoSEQ multiplex PCR; TCRdb stores in-frame clones only, minus some. The data show about 180,000 clones, 86% seen once. Sequencing was done on a sample of peripheral blood. These receptors all come from a middle-aged man with active or convalescent COVID-19.

The chain links TRBV10-2 to TRBJ2-2, with D possibly matching TRBD2 (6 bases). This CDR3 comprises 13 residues. Germline CDR1 is WSHSY and CDR2 is SAAADI. V was trimmed by 6 bases and J by 3 bases, leaving 8 bases between them. The CDR3 coding sequence is TGCGCCAGCAGGGGACTCGACACCGGGGAGCTGTTTTTT. Translated: CASRGLDTGELFF.

This sequence joins TRBV5-1 and TRBJ2-2; 7 positions match TRBD2. Germline trimming cut 8 bases from V and 1 base from J; bases unmatched to any gene: 23. CDR3 length equals 20 residues. The germline gives CDR1 SGHRS, CDR2 YFSETQ. CDR3 in amino acids: CARKLLQGRDSGQNTGELFF. In DNA form, the CDR3 reads TGCGCCAGGAAATTACTTCAAGGGAGGGATAGCGGACAGAACACCGGGGAGCTGTTTTTT.

V and J are TRBV7-6 and TRBJ1-2; D gene uncertain. Trimming removed 5 bases from V and 8 bases from J, with 6 bases in between. The CDR3 sequence is 10 residues long. Germline lookup yields CDR1 SGHVS and CDR2 FNYEAQ. For the CDR3, the DNA is TGTGCCAGCAGCCCTCCGGGCTACACCTTC. It encodes CASSPPGYTF.

The chain combines TRBV28 with TRBJ1-2; 10 nucleotides line up with TRBD1. Germline CDR1 reads MDHEN; CDR2 reads SYDVKM. The CDR3 is made up of 14 amino acids. The J segment lost 9 bases and the V segment lost 5 bases, leaving 9 bases of the junction unmatched. The chain's CDR3 is CASSPGQGTSRYTF. The CDR3 bases are TGTGCCAGCAGTCCGGGACAGGGGACGTCACGCTACACCTTC.

This clone came up once. The V call is TRBV6-5, the J call TRBJ1-6, with D unclear. Germline CDR1 and CDR2: MNHEY and SVGAGI. The ends were cut back, 7 bases at V and 7 bases at J, with 17 bases in the middle. This CDR3 is 15 amino acids long. CDR3 sequence (DNA): TGTGCCAGCAACCCACTCGGGAGCGGGAATTCACCCCTCCACTTT. Residues: CASNPLGSGNSPLHF.

This clone has a single count. The chain employs TRBV19 and TRBJ1-4; D unclear. V shed 6 bases and J shed 0 bases, with 11 bases lying between them. CDR1 and CDR2 from the germline V gene are LNHDA and SQIVND (reference sequence). This CDR3 is 15 amino acids long. CDR3 coding DNA: TGTGCCAGTAGCATGAGTTCTGCAACTAATGAAAAACTGTTTTTT. Translated: CASSMSSATNEKLFF. Full variable domain (outside the CDR3, taken from reference TRBV19 and TRBJ1-4): DGGITQSPKYLFRKEGQNVTLSCEQNLNHDAMYWYRQDPGQGLRLIYYSQIVNDFQKGDIAEGYSVSREKKESFPLTVTSAQKNPTAFYLCASSMSSATNEKLFFGSGTQLSVL.

The chain uses TRBV30 and TRBJ2-6; TRBD2 agrees at 11 bases. V trimming: 4 bases; J trimming: 0 bases; junction bases outside the gene matches: 5. The CDR3 has 17 amino acids. Germline CDR1 and CDR2: GTSNPN and SVGIG (reference sequence). The CDR3 loop reads CAWMGLAASSGANVLTF. DNA for the CDR3: TGTGCCTGGATGGGACTAGCGGCTAGCTCTGGGGCCAACGTCCTGACTTTC.

The V and J genes are TRBV11-3 and TRBJ2-2, with 7 bases fitting TRBD1. In germline, CDR1 is SGHNT, CDR2 YENEEA. Germline trimming cut 5 bases from V and 1 base from J; bases unmatched to any gene: 4. The CDR3 has 15 amino acids. CDR3 sequence (DNA): TGTGCCAGCAGCCCCGGGACAGTGAACACCGGGGAGCTGTTTTTT. Encoded protein: CASSPGTVNTGELFF.

This chain uses TRBV30 with TRBJ1-5; 7 bases are a match to TRBD1. This CDR3 has 12 residues. The germline V gene encodes CDR1 GTSNPN and CDR2 SVGIG (reference sequence). V lost 5 bases to trimming and J lost 7 bases; unmatched junction nucleotides: 5. DNA for the CDR3: TGTGCCTGGGACAGGGAACACCAGCCCCAGCATTTT. Protein: CAWDREHQPQHF. Supplemented by reference TRBV30 and TRBJ1-5, the full variable domain reads SQTIHQWPATLVQPVGSPLSLECTVEGTSNPNLYWYRQAAGRGLQLLFYSVGIGQISSEVPQNLSASRPQDRQFILSSKKLLLSDSGFYLCAWDREHQPQHFGDGTRLSIL.

The chain uses TRBV3-1 (or the pseudogene TRBV3-2) and TRBJ2-7; unclear D gene. The CDR3 extends over 14 amino acids. Trimming cost V 7 bases and J 2 bases, with 15 bases left between them. The germline V gene encodes CDR1 LGHDT and CDR2 YNNKEL (reference sequence). The CDR3 nucleotides are TGTGCCAGCACCATAGAGGCGAATCCCTACGAGCAGTACTTC. This codes for CASTIEANPYEQYF.

The genes are TRBV6-2 or TRBV6-3 and TRBJ2-3, with 8 bases matching TRBD1. Trimming cost V 7 bases and J 2 bases; bases outside gene matches: 11. Germline CDR1 is MNHEY and CDR2 is SVGEGT. The CDR3 runs 16 residues. The CDR3 DNA sequence: TGTGCCAGCAACCCAGGGGGCTCAGTCTTCACAGATACGCAGTATTTT. It is translated as CASNPGGSVFTDTQYF.

The rearrangement joins TRBV28 to TRBJ1-3; D is undetermined. CDR1 and CDR2 (germline): MDHEN, SYDVKM. The CDR3 covers 12 residues. Trimming removed 7 bases from V and 4 bases from J, with 8 bases in between. CDR3: CASNLSGNTIYF. As DNA, the CDR3 is TGTGCCAGCAACTTATCCGGAAACACCATATATTTT.

This chain connects TRBV6-5 to TRBJ2-7; D possibly corresponds to TRBD2 (7 bases). The CDR3 is 12 amino acids. With 8 bases removed from V and 6 bases from J, the gap between germline ends came to 14 bases. CDR1 is MNHEY, CDR2 SVGAGI, per germline. As DNA, the CDR3 is TGTGCCAGCGTTGGGGGGGCAGGCGAGCAGTACTTC. Translated: CASVGGAGEQYF.

The chain joins TRBV28 to TRBJ1-6, with 7 bases aligning to TRBD1. The junction had 6 bases not matched to a gene; V was cut back by 6 bases and J by 7 bases. This CDR3 comprises 14 residues. Germline values: CDR1 MDHEN, CDR2 SYDVKM. This CDR3 reads CASRATGVNSPLHF. In DNA form, the CDR3 reads TGTGCCAGCAGGGCCACAGGGGTGAATTCACCCCTCCACTTT.

As for this clone: One end of the junction fails to match germline, which may point to a read error. The genes are TRBV24-1 and TRBJ2-1; the match to TRBD2 covers 9 bases. The CDR3 length is 16 residues. CDR1 is KGHDR and CDR2 is SFDVKD in the germline V gene. CDR3 in DNA: TGTACCACCAGTGACACCCACAGGGGTAGCGGGAGAGAGCAGTTCTTC. Its translation: CTTSDTHRGSGREQFF.

The chain combines TRBV6-5 with TRBJ1-1, with D perhaps matching TRBD1 (5 bases). Per the germline V gene, CDR1 is MNHEY and CDR2 is SVGAGI. The CDR3 is 14 amino acids. Trimming removed 8 bases from V and 1 base from J, with 14 bases in between. Written as DNA, the CDR3 is TGTGCCAGCGAAAAGGGAGGGGCGAACACTGAAGCTTTCTTT. Translating gives CASEKGGANTEAFF.

J is TRBJ1-3 and V is TRBV5-1; 7 bases are a match to TRBD1. This CDR3 region has 15 residues. CDR1 is SGHRS and CDR2 is YFSETQ in the germline V gene. After removal of 2 bases from V and 0 bases from J, the junction contained 2 bases not matched to a gene. The CDR3 protein is CASSLQGNSGNTIYF. The CDR3 DNA follows: TGCGCCAGCAGCTTACAGGGGAACTCTGGAAACACCATATATTTT.